Listed below are T cell receptor beta chains from one sample, sequenced in a study of read filtering for tumor transcriptome and immune sequencing. TCRdb re-called the reads with MiXCR, one entry per CDR3 protein. The sample includes roughly 90,000 distinct CDR3 sequences, about 22% of them seen just once. Material: a population of CD138-negative cells sorted from bone marrow. These receptors came from a donor at least 40 years old with multiple myeloma. Each CDR3 is given with its conserved first and last residue. A D gene is named only where the DNA matches it firmly. Clone size is shown for a subset of rows, as once, few, many or a class of expanded clone.

.	TRBV20-1	TRBJ1-1	13	many	TGCAGTGCTAGGGGTTGGTCGGACACTGAAGCTTTCTTT	CSARGWSDTEAFF
.	TRBV3-1	TRBJ2-2	15	many	TGTGCCAGCAGCCTCCTCCCTCGGGTTACCGGGGAGCTGTTTTTT	CASSLLPRVTGELFF
TRBD2	TRBV20-1	TRBJ2-7	14	many	TGCAGTGCTAGAGTTGGGGGGGTTGGTTACGAGCAGTACTTC	CSARVGGVGYEQYF
.	TRBV29-1	TRBJ2-2	13	few	TGCAGCGTTGATGCCCTGCAGGCCGGGGAGCTGTTTTTT	CSVDALQAGELFF
.	TRBV14	TRBJ2-6	15	many	TGTGCCAGCAGCTTCACGGTCTCCGGGGCCAACGTCCTGACTTTC	CASSFTVSGANVLTF
.	TRBV11-1	TRBJ2-6	18	many	TGTGCCAGCAGCTTAAATGGGGTCCTAAGCTCTGGGGCCAACGTCCTGACTTTC	CASSLNGVLSSGANVLTF
.	TRBV2	TRBJ2-1	14	.	TGTGCCACCAAAACGGGACAAGTAATGATCCGGCAGTTCTTC	CATKTGQVMIRQFF
.	TRBV7-9	TRBJ1-1	16	.	TGTGCCAGCAGCTTGGGTAGAGCGGACAGCAACACTGAAGCTTTCTTT	CASSLGRADSNTEAFF
.	TRBV29-1	TRBJ2-4	13	many	TGCAGCGTGCTCGGACAGGCCAAAAACATTCAGTACTTC	CSVLGQAKNIQYF
.	TRBV2	TRBJ1-3	12	.	TGTGCCAGCGGTGGGGACGGAAACACCTTATATTTT	CASGGDGNTLYF
.	TRBV20-1	TRBJ2-5	13	many	TGCAGTGCACGACAGACCAACCAAGAGACCCAGTACTTC	CSARQTNQETQYF
TRBD1	TRBV15	TRBJ1-5	18	.	TGTGCCACCAGCAGAGAGGGACAGGGGGTTAACATGAAGCAGCCCCAGCATTTT	CATSREGQGVNMKQPQHF
TRBD1	TRBV2	TRBJ2-5	13	many	TGTGCCAGCAGGGGCAGGGGGCGTGAGACCCAGTACTTC	CASRGRGRETQYF
.	TRBV4-1	TRBJ1-4	12	many	TGCGCCAGCAGCTACGGACACCTAAAACTGTTTTTT	CASSYGHLKLFF
.	TRBV5-5	TRBJ2-1	15	.	TGTGCCAGCAACTTGGAAGGGAGCTCCTACAATGAGCAGTTCTTC	CASNLEGSSYNEQFF
.	TRBV27	TRBJ1-4	16	many	TGTGCCAGCAGTCAAAACAGGGCTAGAGGGCATGAAAAACTGTTTTTT	CASSQNRARGHEKLFF
.	TRBV7-2	TRBJ2-3	12	.	TGTGCCAGCAGCTACGAGCCCTTGGCGCAGTATTTT	CASSYEPLAQYF